What follows is one T cell receptor beta chain and its context. Its antigen is not known. These data come from a study of Ad26.COV2.S vaccination and SARS-CoV-2 variants. Looked up from germline, CDR1 is KGHDR and CDR2 is SFDVKD. This CDR3 region has 15 residues. V gave up 3 bases and J gave up 4 bases, with 12 bases separating them. TCRdb's copy holds only in-frame clones and misses some; the assay was immunoSEQ multiplex PCR. The sample holds roughly 700,000 clones, around 89% seen once. The treatment was: some 20 received Ad26.COV2.S at low or high dose, single or two shots; roughly five received placebo; per-sample allocation not given. Repertoires come from day 63 after the first vaccine or placebo injection. Adults aged 18-55 years in Boston included the donor. Study findings and constraints: Vaccinees reportedly had broad spike-specific CD8+ and CD4+ T cell responses. Vaccinated individuals (as opposed to placebo recipients) had higher spike-specific TCR breadth. Analytic work on TCR breadth and depth might have understated the full extent of total T cell responses.

The clonotype comes from a person between 18 and 65 years old who received the Ad26.COV2.S COVID-19 vaccine or a placebo. V is TRBV24-1 and J is TRBJ2-1, with no clear D. The source was peripheral blood, collected in a trial of Ad26.COV2.S vaccine versus placebo. CDR3: CATSDRWTRYNEQFF. The CDR3 DNA reads as TGTGCCACCAGTGATCGATGGACGCGATACAATGAGCAGTTCTTC.